This note documents a single T cell receptor (beta chain) sequence. Its antigen is currently unknown. The entry originates in a study of identical twins. General observations from the study: Zero-insertion analyses were open to partial confounding by invariant MAIT and iNKT cells. Beta clonotypes that were abundant in cord blood contained fewer insertions, a pattern absent from memory repertoires. Out-of-frame alpha sequences shared by twins showed excess low generation probability.

With template switching, a universal primer site was added, and the cDNA carried unique molecular identifiers. TCRdb fed the 5' RACE reads into MiXCR, producing one record per CDR3 protein. The sample holds some 97,000 distinct CDR3 sequences, around 5.5% seen once. Trimming stripped 6 bases from V and 3 bases from J, with 12 bases between. This CDR3 is 12 amino acids long. Germline V lookup: CDR1 GTSNPN, CDR2 SVGIG (reference sequence). The chain employs TRBV30 and TRBJ2-7, with D unresolved. Sequencing was performed on memory T cells sorted from blood. This TCR was recovered from a woman aged 50 to 60 in good health. CDR3 sequence (DNA): TGTGCCTGCGGGCAGGATAACTACGAGCAGTACTTC. It translates to CACGQDNYEQYF.